The 29 T cell receptor beta chains below all came from one sample that was sequenced in a study of blood T cells in healthy people across ages. It was with a sample-barcoded 5' primer and a J-beta primer mix that a second PCR of about 6 to 12 cycles was run. TCRdb itself ran the 5' RACE reads through MiXCR, one entry per CDR3 protein. The table has about a million distinct CDR3 sequences, roughly two fifths seen once. The sequencing input was blood. These receptors originate from a man between 18 and 29 years old in good health.

The rearrangement links TRBV4-3 to TRBJ2-2; 11 bases are shared with TRBD2. The CDR3 is made up of 19 amino acids. The germline V gene has CDR1 LGHNA and CDR2 YSLEER. The trim removed 4 bases at V and 1 base at J, leaving 11 bases unmatched. The CDR3 region has the DNA TGCGCCAGCAGCCCTAGAATTCTAGCGGGGGGATTGAACACCGGGGAGCTGTTTTTT. Residues: CASSPRILAGGLNTGELFF.

At least ten counts were recorded for this clonotype. CDR3 residues: CASSPPGLITDTQYF. The CDR3 nucleotides read TGCGCCAGCAGCCCCCCGGGACTAATCACAGATACGCAGTATTTT. The chain carries TRBV5-1 and TRBJ2-3; 7 bases align to TRBD2. The CDR3 loop spans 15 amino acids. Germline assignment: CDR1 SGHRS and CDR2 YFSETQ. V shed 4 bases and J 2 bases; nucleotides not matched to a gene: 7.

The gene calls are TRBV28 and TRBJ2-5; D is perhaps TRBD1 (5 bases). Per germline, CDR1 MDHEN and CDR2 SYDVKM. This CDR3 region has 15 residues. V gave up 3 bases and J gave up 0 bases, with 11 bases separating them. The CDR3 sequence: CASSFQGKYQETQYF. The CDR3 DNA reads TGTGCCAGCAGTTTTCAGGGCAAGTACCAAGAGACCCAGTACTTC.

The chain uses TRBV11-2 and TRBJ2-2; D is ambiguous. V was pared by 0 bases and J by 0 bases, with 5 bases between. Germline assignment: CDR1 SGHAT and CDR2 FQNNGV. CDR3 length: 15 residues. CDR3 coding DNA: TGTGCCAGCAGCTTAGACGGTCCGAACACCGGGGAGCTGTTTTTT. This encodes CASSLDGPNTGELFF.

This clonotype was observed a single time. The rearrangement joins TRBV2 to TRBJ1-2, with 8 positions matching TRBD1. Trimming cost V 6 bases and J 3 bases; bases outside gene matches: 12. This CDR3 contains 16 residues. Looked up from germline, CDR1 is SNHLY and CDR2 is FYNNEI. The CDR3 DNA sequence: TGTGCCAGCAGCGCTACAACCGGGACAGGTTACTATGGCTACACCTTC. It codes for CASSATTGTGYYGYTF.

This clonotype was counted a few times. CDR3 sequence reads: CASRGGTADLRNEQYF. Written as DNA, the CDR3 is TGTGCCAGCAGAGGTGGGACAGCCGATTTAAGGAATGAGCAGTACTTC. This chain links TRBV28 with TRBJ2-1, with 7 bases that match TRBD1. TRBJ2-7 explains the end of the DNA better; the J call may be wrong. The germline V gene has CDR1 MDHEN and CDR2 SYDVKM. The CDR3 sequence is 16 residues long.

The CDR3 DNA reads TGTGCCAGCAGTTTCAGGGGCGGAGGCACTGAAGCTTTCTTT. This gives the protein CASSFRGGGTEAFF. V gene TRBV28 combines with J gene TRBJ1-1; D is perhaps TRBD1 (6 bases). The CDR3 has 14 amino acids. CDR1 MDHEN and CDR2 SYDVKM come from the germline V gene. V was cut by 3 bases and J by 4 bases, with 12 bases left in between.

Notes on this clonotype: A much larger clone differs by one base, so this may be a read error. The V call is TRBV4-1, the J call TRBJ1-4; tentatively, D is TRBD1 (5 bases). The CDR3 covers 14 residues. V was cut by 4 bases and J by 8 bases, with 14 bases left in between. Germline V CDR1 and CDR2: MGHRA, YSYEKL. The CDR3 coding sequence is TGCGCCAGCAGCCTACGGCAGGGAGAGGAAAAACTGTTTTTT. This gives the protein CASSLRQGEEKLFF.

The chain is built from TRBV11-2 and TRBJ2-7; 8 nucleotides align to TRBD1. Germline V gives CDR1 SGHAT, CDR2 FQNNGV. J gave up 7 bases and V 5 bases, and 13 bases lay outside the gene matches. The CDR3 covers 15 residues. Written as DNA, the CDR3 is TGTGCCAGCAGCCCCACAGGGGGGACCTACAATGAGCAGTACTTC. It yields the protein CASSPTGGTYNEQYF.

Many counts were recorded for this clonotype. The V gene is TRBV12-3 or TRBV12-4, the J gene TRBJ2-5; D is undetermined. The CDR3 covers 14 residues. Trimming stripped 5 bases from V and 1 base from J, with 11 bases between. The CDR3 DNA is TGTGCCAGCAGTCCCGGACGTGCCCAAGAGACCCAGTACTTC. Protein sequence: CASSPGRAQETQYF.

This clonotype turned up a few times. The rearrangement uses TRBV7-2 and TRBJ1-6; D unresolved. This CDR3 contains 12 residues. Germline assignment: CDR1 SGHTA and CDR2 FQGNSA. Trimming shortened V by 1 base and J by 9 bases, and 4 bases separated the two germline ends. This CDR3 reads CASSLVSSPLHF. The CDR3 region has the DNA TGTGCCAGCAGCTTAGTCTCTTCACCCCTCCACTTT.

The chain uses TRBV2 and TRBJ2-5, with D perhaps TRBD1 (6 bases). The J call may be in error: the DNA end matches TRBJ2-7 better. The CDR3 extends over 15 amino acids. Germline V gives CDR1 SNHLY, CDR2 FYNNEI. CDR3 sequence: CASSPEGVLLNEQYF. CDR3 coding DNA: TGTGCCAGCAGTCCTGAGGGGGTCCTTCTCAACGAGCAGTACTTC.

Turning to this clonotype: A much larger clone differs by one base, so this may be a read error. V and J are TRBV7-9 and TRBJ2-7, with no clear D. Trimming shortened V by 1 base and J by 2 bases, and 3 bases separated the two germline ends. The length of the CDR3 is 12 residues. The germline gives CDR1 SEHNR, CDR2 FQNEAQ (reference sequence). The CDR3, as DNA: TGTGCCAGCAGCTTAGACGCCTACGAGCAGTACTTC. Translating gives CASSLDAYEQYF.

The table lists this clonotype with many counts. The chain recombines TRBV7-9 with TRBJ2-1; D is unclear. The V end was cut by 2 bases, the J end by 7 bases, with 6 bases between. CDR1 and CDR2 (germline): SEHNR, FQNEAQ (reference sequence). The CDR3 is made up of 12 amino acids. CDR3 DNA: TGTGCCAGCAGCTTAAATGGGAATGAGCAGTTCTTC. It is translated as CASSLNGNEQFF. Complete variable domain (other parts from reference TRBV7-9 and TRBJ2-1): DTGVSQNPRHKITKRGQNVTFRCDPISEHNRLYWYRQTLGQGPEFLTYFQNEAQLEKSRLLSDRFSAERPKGSFSTLEIQRTEQGDSAMYLCASSLNGNEQFFGPGTRLTVL.

This chain connects TRBV7-9 to TRBJ2-7, with a weak D call TRBD2 (5 bases). Germline assignment: CDR1 SEHNR and CDR2 FQNEAQ (reference sequence). V was pared by 1 base and J by 7 bases, with 17 bases between. CDR3 length: 15 amino acids. As DNA, the CDR3 is TGTGCCAGCAGCTTAGTAGCGAACTCCTACAATGAGCAGTACTTC. It codes for CASSLVANSYNEQYF.

CDR3 nucleotides: TGTGCCAGCAGTTCCGGGGCCGGGGCACAAGAGACCCAGTACTTC. Encoded protein: CASSSGAGAQETQYF. V and J are TRBV6-2 or TRBV6-3 and TRBJ2-5; D might be TRBD1 or TRBD2, each matching 5 bases. This CDR3 is 15 amino acids long. Germline V lookup: CDR1 MNHEY, CDR2 SVGEGT. Trimming left V 4 bases short and J 2 bases short, with 14 bases between.

The genes are TRBV2 and TRBJ2-7, with TRBD1 matching 7 bases. V shed 6 bases and J 7 bases; nucleotides not matched to a gene: 6. The CDR3 consists of 12 residues. CDR1 SNHLY and CDR2 FYNNEI come from the germline V gene. CDR3 DNA sequence: TGTGCCAGCAGCGTGACAGGGATTGAGCAGTACTTC. It specifies CASSVTGIEQYF.

The genes are TRBV20-1 and TRBJ1-4, with D possibly being TRBD1 (6 bases). With 5 bases removed from V and 2 bases from J, the gap between germline ends came to 12 bases. The CDR3 sequence is 14 residues long. Looked up from germline, CDR1 is DFQATT and CDR2 is SNEGSKA (reference sequence). CDR3 protein: CSASWGATNEKLFF. Here the CDR3 DNA reads TGCAGTGCTTCTTGGGGGGCCACTAATGAAAAACTGTTTTTT.

V and J are TRBV20-1 and TRBJ1-5; the D gene is possibly TRBD1 (6 bases). Germline CDR1 reads DFQATT; CDR2 reads SNEGSKA (reference sequence). The V and J ends lost 6 bases and 6 bases respectively, with 15 bases between them. This CDR3 comprises 13 residues. The CDR3 reads CSAIRGVSQPQHF. CDR3 sequence (DNA): TGCAGTGCAATCAGGGGTGTCTCTCAGCCCCAGCATTTT.

The chain links TRBV4-2 to TRBJ2-7; D unresolved. In germline, CDR1 is LGHNA, CDR2 YNFKEQ. V shed 0 bases and J shed 2 bases, with 8 bases lying between them. CDR3 length: 14 amino acids. For the CDR3, the DNA is TGTGCCAGCAGCCAAGATGCGGCAGCCTACGAGCAGTACTTC. The encoded protein is CASSQDAAAYEQYF.

The genes are TRBV20-1 and TRBJ1-1; 11 nucleotides align to TRBD1. V was clipped by 5 bases and J by 0 bases; unmatched bases: 8. Germline V lookup: CDR1 DFQATT, CDR2 SNEGSKA (reference sequence). This CDR3 region has 16 residues. The chain's CDR3 is CSAPRDRGTLNTEAFF. Here the CDR3 DNA reads TGCAGTGCTCCCCGGGACAGGGGGACCCTGAACACTGAAGCTTTCTTT.

The rearrangement uses TRBV6-1 and TRBJ2-1, with 12 bases fitting TRBD2. J was trimmed by 0 bases and V by 6 bases; bases with no gene match: 12. The germline V gene has CDR1 MNHNS and CDR2 SASEGT. The CDR3 totals 19 residues. CDR3 sequence: CASRDPTSGGLSSYNEQFF. CDR3 DNA sequence: TGTGCCAGCAGGGACCCGACTAGCGGGGGATTAAGCTCCTACAATGAGCAGTTCTTC.

This rearrangement joins TRBV5-1 to TRBJ2-1; 8 bases align to TRBD1. The J call is uncertain, as TRBJ2-7 better fits the DNA end. The CDR3 runs 16 residues. Germline loops: CDR1 SGHRS, CDR2 YFSETQ. The CDR3 sequence is CASSLQSGQGPNEQYF. CDR3 DNA sequence: TGCGCCAGCAGCTTGCAGTCTGGACAGGGCCCCAATGAGCAGTACTTC.

This clonotype was observed a handful of times. The chain couples TRBV10-3 to TRBJ2-7; D remains ambiguous. The DNA matches TRBJ2-5 better at its end, which makes the J call doubtful. CDR3 length: 13 amino acids. Germline V gives CDR1 ENHRY, CDR2 SYGVKD. The CDR3: CAISPYERETQYF. The CDR3 DNA sequence: TGTGCCATCAGCCCCTACGAAAGGGAGACCCAGTACTTC.

The genes are TRBV6-2 or TRBV6-3 and TRBJ1-1, with D hard to call. There are 14 residues in the CDR3. Looked up from germline, CDR1 is MNHEY and CDR2 is SVGEGT. The V end was cut by 5 bases, the J end by 1 base, with 11 bases between. The CDR3 reads CASSTSSTNTEAFF. In DNA, the CDR3 is TGTGCCAGCAGTACCTCTAGCACGAACACTGAAGCTTTCTTT.

The chain combines TRBV12-3 or TRBV12-4 with TRBJ1-2; D is possibly TRBD1 (6 bases). The CDR3 is 14 residues long. Trimming pared 0 bases from V and 6 bases from J, leaving 11 bases between. The CDR3: CASSLAPGDDGYTF. DNA of the CDR3: TGTGCCAGCAGTTTAGCGCCAGGGGATGATGGCTACACCTTC.

This chain uses TRBV5-1 with TRBJ1-2, with D possibly matching TRBD1 (5 bases). Germline V gene sequence: CDR1 SGHRS, CDR2 YFSETQ. This CDR3 has 16 amino acids. V lost 5 bases and J lost 7, with 24 bases in between. The CDR3 reads CASRELPGLSTGGYTF. The CDR3 coding sequence is TGCGCCAGCAGGGAGTTGCCGGGACTTTCAACAGGTGGCTACACCTTC.

This clonotype was detected a few times. This chain connects TRBV6-2 or TRBV6-3 to TRBJ2-1; the D gene is possibly TRBD1 (6 bases). Germline lookup yields CDR1 MNHEY and CDR2 SVGEGT. The CDR3 totals 16 residues. The CDR3 DNA follows: TGTACGACGTTCGACCGCCCGGGACACCCCTACAATGAGCAGTTCTTC. Amino acids: CTTFDRPGHPYNEQFF.

V is TRBV30 and J is TRBJ2-3, with a tentative D call TRBD1 (5 bases). The germline CDR1 and CDR2 sequences are GTSNPN and SVGIG (reference sequence). CDR3 length equals 16 residues. The germline V and J ends were trimmed by 0 bases and 4 bases, with 17 bases remaining between them. CDR3 region: CAWSVRHRTASDTQYF. Here the CDR3 DNA reads TGTGCCTGGAGTGTACGTCACAGGACGGCCTCAGATACGCAGTATTTT.